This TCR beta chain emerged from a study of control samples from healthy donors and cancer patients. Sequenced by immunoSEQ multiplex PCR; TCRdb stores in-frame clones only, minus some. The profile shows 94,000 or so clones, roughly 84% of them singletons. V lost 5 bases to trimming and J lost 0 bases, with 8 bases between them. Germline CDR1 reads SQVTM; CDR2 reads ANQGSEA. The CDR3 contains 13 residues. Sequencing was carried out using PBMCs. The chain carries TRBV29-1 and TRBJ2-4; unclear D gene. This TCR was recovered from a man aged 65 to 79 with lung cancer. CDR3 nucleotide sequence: TGCAGCGTTCTTTCCCCAGCCAAAAACATTCAGTACTTC. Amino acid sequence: CSVLSPAKNIQYF.